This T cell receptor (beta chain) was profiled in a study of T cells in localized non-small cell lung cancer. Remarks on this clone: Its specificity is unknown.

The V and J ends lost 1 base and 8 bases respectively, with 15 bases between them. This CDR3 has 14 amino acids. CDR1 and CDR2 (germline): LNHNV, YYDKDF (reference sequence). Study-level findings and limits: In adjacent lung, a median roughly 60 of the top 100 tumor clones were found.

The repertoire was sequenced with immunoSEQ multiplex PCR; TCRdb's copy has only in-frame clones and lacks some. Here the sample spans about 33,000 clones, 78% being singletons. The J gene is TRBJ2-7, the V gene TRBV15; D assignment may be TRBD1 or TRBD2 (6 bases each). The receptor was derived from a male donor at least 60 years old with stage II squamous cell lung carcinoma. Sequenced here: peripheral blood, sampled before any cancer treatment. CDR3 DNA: TGTGCCACCAGCAGAGGGCCGGGGGCGACTCAGCAGTACTTC. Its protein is CATSRGPGATQQYF.